Each of the 21 T cell receptor beta chains below was sequenced from the same sample in a study of blood T cell repertoires in COVID-19. The repertoire was sequenced with immunoSEQ multiplex PCR; TCRdb's copy has only in-frame clones and lacks some. The sample holds 200,000 to 250,000 clones, 84% seen once. The sample consisted of peripheral blood. Receptors were obtained from a man aged 25 to 40 with active or convalescent COVID-19.

V usage is TRBV6-2 or TRBV6-3 and J usage is TRBJ1-5, with D perhaps TRBD1 (6 bases). CDR1 and CDR2 (germline): MNHEY, SVGEGT. V was clipped by 5 bases and J by 3 bases, with 14 bases between them. This CDR3 has 15 amino acids. CDR3 DNA sequence: TGTGCCAGCAGTGCTTGGACAGCCTCCAATCAGCCCCAGCATTTT. It translates to CASSAWTASNQPQHF.

V and J are TRBV9 and TRBJ2-3, with D possibly matching TRBD2 (6 bases). Germline CDR1 reads SGDLS; CDR2 reads YYNGEE. Trimming took off 4 bases at V and 2 bases at J, with 14 bases between the two ends. This CDR3 contains 15 residues. The DNA for the CDR3 is TGTGCCAGCAGCCCCTCGGCGGGAACCACAGATACGCAGTATTTT. As protein: CASSPSAGTTDTQYF.

J is TRBJ1-4 and V is TRBV6-5; D possibly corresponds to TRBD1 (6 bases). V gave up 8 bases and J gave up 3 bases, with 13 bases separating them. The CDR3 length is 14 residues. Germline CDR1 is MNHEY and CDR2 is SVGAGI. The CDR3 reads CASGLQGANEKLFF. Here the CDR3 DNA reads TGTGCCAGCGGGTTACAGGGAGCTAATGAAAAACTGTTTTTT.

The chain uses TRBV11-3 and TRBJ2-7; D is unresolved. Germline values: CDR1 SGHNT, CDR2 YENEEA. The CDR3 extends over 13 amino acids. Trimming took off 5 bases at V and 4 bases at J, with 12 bases between the two ends. For the CDR3, the DNA is TGTGCCAGCAGCCCCCGGTGTTTATACGAGCAGTACTTC. It yields the protein CASSPRCLYEQYF.

The V call is TRBV9, the J call TRBJ1-4; D remains unclear. V was clipped by 4 bases and J by 4 bases, with 17 bases between them. Germline V gene lookup returns CDR1 SGDLS and CDR2 YYNGEE. This CDR3 spans 16 amino acids. CDR3 amino acids: CASSNPDPGLNEKLFF. The DNA for the CDR3 is TGTGCCAGCAGCAACCCAGACCCCGGACTTAATGAAAAACTGTTTTTT.

The V gene is TRBV18, the J gene TRBJ2-1; 10 bases map to TRBD1. CDR1 KGHSH and CDR2 LQKENI come from the germline V gene. Losses at the gene ends were 5 bases for V and 0 bases for J; bases not matched to a gene: 13. There are 19 residues in the CDR3. CDR3 sequence (DNA): TGTGCCAGCTCATCCTCCGGGACAGGGGTCTTGGACTCCTACAATGAGCAGTTCTTC. It encodes CASSSSGTGVLDSYNEQFF.

The chain combines TRBV27 with TRBJ2-1; tentative D call: TRBD1 (5 bases). Deletions cut 0 bases from V and 6 bases from J, with 18 bases between. The CDR3 has 17 residues. Germline V gene sequence: CDR1 MNHEY, CDR2 SMNVEV (reference sequence). CDR3 sequence (DNA): TGTGCCAGCAGTTTATCTACCCCTCCGGACATACGCAATGAGCAGTTCTTC. It specifies CASSLSTPPDIRNEQFF.

The chain uses TRBV30 and TRBJ1-1; a weak D match, TRBD1 (6 bases). The germline CDR1 and CDR2 sequences are GTSNPN and SVGIG (reference sequence). CDR3 length: 14 residues. V was clipped by 5 bases and J by 1 base, with 14 bases between them. The CDR3 reads CAWWGLPTNTEAFF. The CDR3 nucleotides are TGTGCCTGGTGGGGGCTCCCAACGAACACTGAAGCTTTCTTT.

The gene calls are TRBV7-6 and TRBJ1-1; TRBD1 agrees at 8 bases. The CDR3 is made up of 14 amino acids. V was clipped by 5 bases and J by 5 bases; unmatched bases: 7. Per the germline V gene, CDR1 is SGHVS and CDR2 is FNYEAQ. The CDR3 spells CASSPGGWGTEAFF. DNA for the CDR3: TGTGCCAGCAGCCCAGGGGGCTGGGGGACTGAAGCTTTCTTT.

This clone showed up many times. The chain uses TRBV2 and TRBJ1-1; no clear D gene. CDR1 and CDR2 (germline): SNHLY, FYNNEI. The CDR3 runs to 11 residues. Trimming stripped 1 base from V and 11 bases from J, with 8 bases between. The CDR3: CASSEGPMAFF. CDR3 in DNA: TGTGCCAGCAGTGAAGGTCCCATGGCTTTCTTT.

J is TRBJ1-1 and V is TRBV19, with D perhaps TRBD1 (6 bases). Germline CDR1 and CDR2: LNHDA and SQIVND (reference sequence). The CDR3 covers 12 residues. V was trimmed by 4 bases and J by 7 bases, leaving 10 bases between them. CDR3 residues: CASSTGQLEAFF. CDR3 bases: TGTGCCAGTAGTACCGGACAGCTTGAAGCTTTCTTT.

In DNA form, the CDR3 reads TGTGCCAGCAGCCAAGACACCCCGACAGGGAACTATGGCTACACCTTC. This gives the protein CASSQDTPTGNYGYTF. The gene calls are TRBV3-1 (or the pseudogene TRBV3-2) and TRBJ1-2, with 7 bases that match TRBD1. Germline CDR1 reads LGHDT; CDR2 reads YNNKEL (reference sequence). CDR3 length equals 16 residues. After removal of 0 bases from V and 2 bases from J, the junction contained 6 bases not matched to a gene.

The V and J genes are TRBV3-1 (or the pseudogene TRBV3-2) and TRBJ2-3; 8 bases match TRBD2. The CDR3 runs 17 residues. Germline CDR1 LGHDT, CDR2 YNNKEL (reference sequence). Trimming cost V 0 bases and J 2 bases; bases outside gene matches: 7. For the CDR3, the DNA is TGTGCCAGCAGCCAAGACCTTTCCGGACTAGCCACAGATACGCAGTATTTT. As protein: CASSQDLSGLATDTQYF.

This clone was detected once. This chain joins TRBV9 and TRBJ2-3; 7 bases are shared with TRBD2. Germline V lookup: CDR1 SGDLS, CDR2 YYNGEE. The CDR3 spans 16 residues. V was pared by 1 base and J by 1 base, with 6 bases of the junction left unmatched. CDR3 in amino acids: CASSVPPSGGTDTQYF. CDR3 in DNA: TGTGCCAGCAGCGTACCCCCAAGCGGGGGCACAGATACGCAGTATTTT.

This clone was seen a handful of times. The chain employs TRBV7-8 and TRBJ2-7; 8 bases are a match to TRBD1. CDR1 is SGHVS and CDR2 is FQNEAQ in the germline V gene. The CDR3 is 16 residues long. Unmatched junction bases numbered 10, after V lost 0 bases and J lost 6 bases. In nucleotides, the CDR3 is TGTGCCAGCAGCTTAGCCCTCCAGGGGGCGCAGGGCGAGCAGTACTTC. This sequence encodes CASSLALQGAQGEQYF.

V and J are TRBV30 and TRBJ1-3; 8 positions match TRBD1. This CDR3 is built from 15 residues. CDR1 and CDR2 (germline): GTSNPN, SVGIG (reference sequence). With 5 bases clipped from V and 3 bases from J, the junction kept 9 bases outside the gene matches. The CDR3 loop is CAWDRGQLRGNTIYF. In DNA, the CDR3 is TGTGCCTGGGACAGGGGACAGCTACGTGGAAACACCATATATTTT.

The chain combines TRBV3-1 (or the pseudogene TRBV3-2) with TRBJ2-7; a possible D gene is TRBD1 (7 bases). This CDR3 contains 14 residues. V lost 4 bases to trimming and J lost 0 bases, with 10 bases between them. Germline CDR1 is LGHDT and CDR2 is YNNKEL (reference sequence). CDR3 amino acids: CASSRGTVSYEQYF. CDR3 coding DNA: TGTGCCAGCAGCCGCGGGACAGTCTCCTACGAGCAGTACTTC.

V is TRBV3-1 (or the pseudogene TRBV3-2) and J is TRBJ1-3, with D perhaps TRBD1 (6 bases). Trimming took 5 bases from V and 0 from J, leaving 11 bases between them. The CDR3 extends over 15 amino acids. Per the germline V gene, CDR1 is LGHDT and CDR2 is YNNKEL (reference sequence). The CDR3 sequence is CASSAAQGSGNTIYF. CDR3 in DNA: TGTGCCAGCAGCGCAGCACAGGGCTCTGGAAACACCATATATTTT.

V and J are TRBV28 and TRBJ2-1; 13 bases fit TRBD2. V lost 6 bases to trimming and J lost 0 bases; unmatched junction nucleotides: 11. Per germline, CDR1 MDHEN and CDR2 SYDVKM. The CDR3 is made up of 19 amino acids. DNA for the CDR3: TGTGCCAGCAGAAATCCGAGACTAGCGGGGGGAAGCTCCTACAATGAGCAGTTCTTC. As protein: CASRNPRLAGGSSYNEQFF.

This clone has only a few counts. V and J are TRBV7-6 and TRBJ2-7, with TRBD2 as a possible D gene (7 bases). Germline assignment: CDR1 SGHVS and CDR2 FNYEAQ. The CDR3 sequence is 14 residues long. V lost 4 bases and J lost 6, with 16 bases in between. In nucleotides, the CDR3 is TGTGCCAGCAGCTGGGGGGGCAGGGGTACCGAGCAGTACTTC. Translation gives CASSWGGRGTEQYF.

The chain is built from TRBV15 and TRBJ2-7, with D possibly matching TRBD1 (6 bases). Per germline, CDR1 LNHNV and CDR2 YYDKDF (reference sequence). V was trimmed by 4 bases and J by 7 bases, leaving 17 bases between them. The CDR3 is made up of 14 amino acids. The chain's CDR3 is CATSKGGQKSEQYF. The CDR3 bases are TGTGCCACCAGCAAAGGGGGTCAGAAGAGTGAGCAGTACTTC.